One sample yielded the 24 T cell receptor beta chains listed below, sequenced in a study of blood T cell repertoires in COVID-19. The table came from immunoSEQ multiplex PCR; TCRdb's copy has only in-frame clones and leaves some out. The data hold 250,000 to 300,000 clones, with about 86% observed a single time. The sequencing input was peripheral blood. The origin of the receptors is a woman aged 60-75 years with active or convalescent COVID-19.

The chain joins TRBV11-1 to TRBJ2-4; tentative D call: TRBD1 (6 bases). CDR1 and CDR2 (germline): SGHAT, FQDESV (reference sequence). This CDR3 region has 15 residues. Trimming left V 4 bases short and J 6 bases short, with 16 bases between. CDR3 amino acids: CASSSTRDTGNIQYF. DNA for the CDR3: TGTGCCAGCAGCTCCACGAGGGACACAGGAAACATTCAGTACTTC. The full variable domain, with the rest looked up from reference TRBV11-1 and TRBJ2-4, is EAEVAQSPRYKITEKSQAVAFWCDPISGHATLYWYRQILGQGPELLVQFQDESVVDDSQLPKDRFSAERLKGVDSTLKIQPAELGDSAMYLCASSSTRDTGNIQYFGAGTRLSVL.

The V and J genes are TRBV19 and TRBJ1-1; 7 nucleotides agree with TRBD1. The CDR3 is 20 residues long. J was trimmed by 0 bases and V by 4 bases; bases with no gene match: 20. CDR1 LNHDA and CDR2 SQIVND come from the germline V gene (reference sequence). Here the CDR3 DNA reads TGTGCCAGTAGTACGGGCACAGGACAGGCCCTAAGAGGGATGAACACTGAAGCTTTCTTT. This sequence encodes CASSTGTGQALRGMNTEAFF.

CDR3 protein: CASSTRLAGGLGTQYF. CDR3 DNA sequence: TGTGCCAGTAGTACCCGACTAGCGGGGGGGCTCGGGACCCAGTACTTC. The chain carries TRBV19 and TRBJ2-5; 14 positions agree with TRBD2. The CDR3 contains 16 residues. Germline values: CDR1 LNHDA, CDR2 SQIVND (reference sequence). V lost 4 bases to trimming and J lost 7 bases; unmatched junction nucleotides: 8.

J is TRBJ2-7 and V is TRBV11-2; 7 bases match TRBD1. Germline V lookup: CDR1 SGHAT, CDR2 FQNNGV. The ends lost 5 bases at V and 2 bases at J; junction bases unmatched: 3. The CDR3 runs to 13 residues. The CDR3 here is CASSRDRAYEQYF. In DNA, the CDR3 is TGTGCCAGCAGCCGGGACAGAGCCTACGAGCAGTACTTC.

This chain connects TRBV19 to TRBJ1-5, with TRBD1 matching over 8 bases. Looked up from germline, CDR1 is LNHDA and CDR2 is SQIVND (reference sequence). V gave up 3 bases and J gave up 0 bases; unmatched junction bases: 13. There are 19 residues in the CDR3. Here the CDR3 reads CASSMPPTQGVISNQPQHF. The CDR3 region has the DNA TGTGCCAGTAGTATGCCGCCGACACAGGGGGTCATTAGCAATCAGCCCCAGCATTTT. The full variable domain, with the rest looked up from reference TRBV19 and TRBJ1-5, is DGGITQSPKYLFRKEGQNVTLSCEQNLNHDAMYWYRQDPGQGLRLIYYSQIVNDFQKGDIAEGYSVSREKKESFPLTVTSAQKNPTAFYLCASSMPPTQGVISNQPQHFGDGTRLSIL.

This clone was recorded only once. The rearrangement joins TRBV7-8 to TRBJ2-7; D is undetermined. This CDR3 is 13 amino acids long. Germline lookup yields CDR1 SGHVS and CDR2 FQNEAQ. V shed 5 bases and J shed 0 bases, with 8 bases lying between them. CDR3 nucleotide sequence: TGTGCCAGCAGCCCTGGCCTCTCCTACGAGCAGTACTTC. Protein product: CASSPGLSYEQYF.

The chain employs TRBV10-3 and TRBJ2-7, with a tentative D call TRBD1 (6 bases). The CDR3 runs 12 residues. Germline V gives CDR1 ENHRY, CDR2 SYGVKD. V was cut by 9 bases and J by 3 bases, with 12 bases left in between. The CDR3 nucleotides are TGTGCCATTAGCCCGGACAGCTACGAGCAGTACTTC. Translating gives CAISPDSYEQYF.

The V and J genes are TRBV29-1 and TRBJ1-2, with D perhaps TRBD1 (5 bases). CDR3 length: 14 residues. Germline loops: CDR1 SQVTM, CDR2 ANQGSEA. V lost 2 bases, J lost 4 bases, and 14 bases lay in between. The CDR3 protein is CSVEWLAGPYGYTF. DNA of the CDR3: TGCAGCGTTGAATGGTTGGCAGGGCCCTATGGCTACACCTTC.

The V call is TRBV2, the J call TRBJ2-3; TRBD1 is a possible D gene (6 bases). The CDR3 is made up of 14 amino acids. Looked up from germline, CDR1 is SNHLY and CDR2 is FYNNEI. V lost 6 bases to trimming and J lost 3 bases, with 13 bases between them. The CDR3 loop reads CASSIQGGTDTQYF. The CDR3 DNA reads TGTGCCAGCAGCATTCAAGGGGGAACAGATACGCAGTATTTT. Full variable domain (remainder filled in from reference TRBV2 and TRBJ2-3): EPEVTQTPSHQVTQMGQEVILRCVPISNHLYFYWYRQILGQKVEFLVSFYNNEISEKSEIFDDQFSVERPDGSNFTLKIRSTKLEDSAMYFCASSIQGGTDTQYFGPGTRLTVL.

The chain employs TRBV11-2 and TRBJ2-5; TRBD2 matches at 8 bases. V trimming: 3 bases; J trimming: 3 bases; junction bases outside the gene matches: 0. CDR3 length: 13 amino acids. Looked up from germline, CDR1 is SGHAT and CDR2 is FQNNGV. The CDR3 bases are TGTGCCAGCAGCTTTAGCGGGGAAGAGACCCAGTACTTC. Translation: CASSFSGEETQYF. The full variable domain, its missing parts supplied by reference TRBV11-2 and TRBJ2-5, is EAGVAQSPRYKIIEKRQSVAFWCNPISGHATLYWYQQILGQGPKLLIQFQNNGVVDDSQLPKDRFSAERLKGVDSTLKIQPAKLEDSAVYLCASSFSGEETQYFGPGTRLLVL.

This chain links TRBV4-1 with TRBJ1-3, with D maybe TRBD1 (5 bases). The V gene lost 1 base and the J gene lost 0 bases, with 16 bases spanning the gap. The CDR3 is 18 amino acids. Germline V gives CDR1 MGHRA, CDR2 YSYEKL. CDR3 region: CASSQAPFQRGSGNTIYF. CDR3 DNA sequence: TGCGCCAGCAGCCAAGCTCCCTTCCAAAGGGGCTCTGGAAACACCATATATTTT.

This sequence joins TRBV29-1 and TRBJ1-3; possibly TRBD1 for D (6 bases). Germline V gene lookup returns CDR1 SQVTM and CDR2 ANQGSEA. The V gene lost 4 bases and the J gene lost 3 bases, with 13 bases spanning the gap. This CDR3 spans 14 amino acids. CDR3 region: CSVVGGAGGNTIYF. Here the CDR3 DNA reads TGCAGCGTTGTGGGGGGGGCAGGTGGAAACACCATATATTTT.

The rearrangement joins TRBV15 to TRBJ1-1; 7 bases are shared with TRBD1. The CDR3 is made up of 14 amino acids. Germline CDR1 LNHNV, CDR2 YYDKDF (reference sequence). The J segment lost 6 bases and the V segment lost 5 bases, leaving 9 bases of the junction unmatched. CDR3 sequence: CATSEGNRGPEAFF. For the CDR3, the DNA is TGTGCCACCAGCGAAGGGAACAGGGGCCCTGAAGCTTTCTTT.

The rearrangement joins TRBV5-4 to TRBJ2-3; 16 nucleotides line up with TRBD2. Germline V lookup: CDR1 SGHNT, CDR2 YYREEE (reference sequence). V dropped 0 bases and J dropped 1; count of bases not matched to a gene: 2. This CDR3 spans 18 amino acids. In nucleotides, the CDR3 is TGTGCCAGCAGCTTGGTGGGACTAGCGGGGGGGCGCACAGATACGCAGTATTTT. Encoded protein: CASSLVGLAGGRTDTQYF.

The chain recombines TRBV5-1 with TRBJ1-3; D gene ambiguous. CDR3 size: 15 residues. Trimming left V 4 bases short and J 4 bases short, with 15 bases between. CDR1 is SGHRS and CDR2 is YFSETQ in the germline V gene. CDR3 region: CASSPEWQFGNTIYF. The CDR3 DNA reads TGCGCCAGCAGCCCGGAGTGGCAGTTCGGAAACACCATATATTTT. Variable domain in full (rest from reference TRBV5-1 and TRBJ1-3): KAGVTQTPRYLIKTRGQQVTLSCSPISGHRSVSWYQQTPGQGLQFLFEYFSETQRNKGNFPGRFSGRQFSNSRSEMNVSTLELGDSALYLCASSPEWQFGNTIYFGEGSWLTVV.

CDR3 residues: CASSPGQGTFYGYTF. CDR3 nucleotide sequence: TGTGCCAGCAGCCCTGGACAGGGGACATTCTATGGCTACACCTTC. The V gene is TRBV11-2, the J gene TRBJ1-2; TRBD1 aligns across 9 bases. V was clipped by 5 bases and J by 4 bases; unmatched bases: 8. Germline CDR1 SGHAT, CDR2 FQNNGV. This CDR3 spans 15 amino acids.

The V call is TRBV12-5, the J call TRBJ1-2; 7 bases are a match to TRBD1. With V trimmed by 7 bases and J by 4 bases, 12 bases remained unmatched. Looked up from germline, CDR1 is LGHNT and CDR2 is FRNRAP. There are 15 residues in the CDR3. CDR3 sequence: CASARKVGQAYGYTF. CDR3 in DNA: TGTGCTAGTGCACGCAAAGTCGGACAGGCCTATGGCTACACCTTC. The variable domain in full, completed from reference TRBV12-5 and TRBJ1-2, reads DARVTQTPRHKVTEMGQEVTMRCQPILGHNTVFWYRQTMMQGLELLAYFRNRAPLDDSGMPKDRFSAEMPDATLATLKIQPSEPRDSAVYFCASARKVGQAYGYTFGSGTRLTVV.

A single count supports this clone. The chain employs TRBV5-8 and TRBJ2-1; 9 bases line up with TRBD1. The CDR3 runs to 14 residues. V trimming: 4 bases; J trimming: 1 base; junction bases outside the gene matches: 0. Germline assignment: CDR1 SGHTS and CDR2 YDEGEE. The CDR3 sequence: CASSDRGSYNEQFF. CDR3 nucleotides: TGTGCCAGCAGCGACAGGGGGTCCTACAATGAGCAGTTCTTC.

The chain combines TRBV5-8 with TRBJ1-5, with 9 bases matching TRBD1. Germline values: CDR1 SGHTS, CDR2 YDEGEE. V shed 5 bases and J 7 bases; nucleotides not matched to a gene: 7. The CDR3 spans 14 residues. The CDR3 loop is CASRSGTGIQPQHF. In nucleotides, the CDR3 is TGTGCCAGCAGATCCGGGACAGGGATCCAGCCCCAGCATTTT.

V and J are TRBV2 and TRBJ1-1, with no clear D. V lost 0 bases, J lost 1 base, and 6 bases lay in between. The CDR3 is 14 residues long. Germline-derived CDR1 and CDR2 are SNHLY and FYNNEI. CDR3 nucleotide sequence: TGTGCCAGCAGTGAAGCGGAGCCGAACACTGAAGCTTTCTTT. Translated: CASSEAEPNTEAFF.

The chain uses TRBV19 and TRBJ1-2; no firm D call. CDR3 length equals 13 residues. Germline V lookup: CDR1 LNHDA, CDR2 SQIVND (reference sequence). Trimming stripped 6 bases from V and 4 bases from J, with 12 bases between. The CDR3 sequence: CASSRGILYGYTF. The CDR3 DNA reads as TGTGCCAGTAGCCGCGGGATCCTCTATGGCTACACCTTC.

The V call is TRBV18, the J call TRBJ2-7; a possible D gene is TRBD2 (5 bases). There are 19 residues in the CDR3. V was cut by 1 base and J by 4 bases, with 26 bases left in between. Germline V gene sequence: CDR1 KGHSH, CDR2 LQKENI. This CDR3 reads CASSPLTGTLFGVPYEQYF. As DNA, the CDR3 is TGTGCCAGCTCACCACTGACGGGAACCCTTTTTGGGGTTCCATACGAGCAGTACTTC.

The J gene is TRBJ1-5, the V gene TRBV10-3, with D tentatively TRBD1 (6 bases). This CDR3 spans 15 amino acids. Germline V gene lookup returns CDR1 ENHRY and CDR2 SYGVKD. Trimming shortened V by 5 bases and J by 4 bases, and 15 bases separated the two germline ends. The CDR3 region has the DNA TGTGCCATCAGTACGCTGGACAGCAGAAATCAGCCCCAGCATTTT. Protein product: CAISTLDSRNQPQHF.

The rearrangement links TRBV4-1 to TRBJ2-7; a possible D gene is TRBD1 (7 bases). There are 17 residues in the CDR3. Per germline, CDR1 MGHRA and CDR2 YSYEKL. V lost 1 base and J lost 5, with 21 bases in between. Here the CDR3 reads CASSQVGSGGGRDEQYF. Written as DNA, the CDR3 is TGCGCCAGCAGCCAAGTCGGAAGCGGAGGGGGCCGCGACGAGCAGTACTTC.